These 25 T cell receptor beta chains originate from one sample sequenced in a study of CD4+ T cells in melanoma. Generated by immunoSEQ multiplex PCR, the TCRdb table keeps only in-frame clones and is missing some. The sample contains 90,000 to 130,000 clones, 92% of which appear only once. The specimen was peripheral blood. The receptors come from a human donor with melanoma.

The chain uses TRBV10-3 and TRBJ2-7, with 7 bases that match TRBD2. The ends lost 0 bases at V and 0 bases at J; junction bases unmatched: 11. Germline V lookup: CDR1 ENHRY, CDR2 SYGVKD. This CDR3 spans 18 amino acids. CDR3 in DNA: TGTGCCATCAGTGAGTCGGGAGGGCGGGCCAGGAGCTCCTACGAGCAGTACTTC. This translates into CAISESGGRARSSYEQYF.

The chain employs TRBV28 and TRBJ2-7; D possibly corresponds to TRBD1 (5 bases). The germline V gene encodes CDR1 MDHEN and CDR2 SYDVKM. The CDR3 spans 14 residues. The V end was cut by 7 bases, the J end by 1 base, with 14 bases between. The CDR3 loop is CASKRSPGSYEQYF. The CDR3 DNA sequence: TGTGCCAGCAAAAGAAGCCCAGGGTCCTACGAGCAGTACTTC.

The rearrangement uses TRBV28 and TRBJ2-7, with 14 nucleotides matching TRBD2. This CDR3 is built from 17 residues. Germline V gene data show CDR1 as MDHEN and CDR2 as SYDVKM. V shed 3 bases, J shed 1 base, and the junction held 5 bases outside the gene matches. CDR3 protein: CASSFSGLAGGSYEQYF. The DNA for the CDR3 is TGTGCCAGCAGTTTCTCTGGACTAGCGGGGGGATCCTACGAGCAGTACTTC.

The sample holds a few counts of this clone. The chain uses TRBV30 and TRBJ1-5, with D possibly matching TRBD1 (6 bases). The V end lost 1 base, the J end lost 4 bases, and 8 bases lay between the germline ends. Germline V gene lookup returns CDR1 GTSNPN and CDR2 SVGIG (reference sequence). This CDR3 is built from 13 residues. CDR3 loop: CAWSAQGNQPQHF. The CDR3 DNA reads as TGTGCCTGGAGTGCGCAGGGGAATCAGCCCCAGCATTTT. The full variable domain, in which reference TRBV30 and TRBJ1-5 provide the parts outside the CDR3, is SQTIHQWPATLVQPVGSPLSLECTVEGTSNPNLYWYRQAAGRGLQLLFYSVGIGQISSEVPQNLSASRPQDRQFILSSKKLLLSDSGFYLCAWSAQGNQPQHFGDGTRLSIL.

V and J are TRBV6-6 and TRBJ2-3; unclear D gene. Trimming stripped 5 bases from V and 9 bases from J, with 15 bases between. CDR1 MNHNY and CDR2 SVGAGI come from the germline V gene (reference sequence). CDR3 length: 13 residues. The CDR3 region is CASSPVVLPTQYF. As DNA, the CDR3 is TGTGCCAGCAGTCCAGTTGTCTTACCCACGCAGTATTTT.

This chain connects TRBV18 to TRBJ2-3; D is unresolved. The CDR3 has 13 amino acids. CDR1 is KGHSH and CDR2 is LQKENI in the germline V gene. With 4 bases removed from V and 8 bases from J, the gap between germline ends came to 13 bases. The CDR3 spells CASSHNYDPTQYF. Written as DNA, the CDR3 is TGTGCCAGCTCACACAACTACGACCCTACGCAGTATTTT.

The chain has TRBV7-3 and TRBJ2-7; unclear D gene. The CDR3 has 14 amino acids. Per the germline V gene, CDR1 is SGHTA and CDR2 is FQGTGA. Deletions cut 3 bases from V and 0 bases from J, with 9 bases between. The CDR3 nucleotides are TGTGCCAGCAGCTTTAATGGGGACTCCTACGAGCAGTACTTC. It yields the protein CASSFNGDSYEQYF.

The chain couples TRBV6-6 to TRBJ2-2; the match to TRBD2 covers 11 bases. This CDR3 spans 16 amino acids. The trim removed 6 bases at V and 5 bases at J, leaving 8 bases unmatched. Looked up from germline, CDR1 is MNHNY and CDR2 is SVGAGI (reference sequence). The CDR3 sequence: CASRMSSGRATGELFF. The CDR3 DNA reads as TGTGCCAGCAGGATGAGTAGCGGGAGGGCAACCGGGGAGCTGTTTTTT.

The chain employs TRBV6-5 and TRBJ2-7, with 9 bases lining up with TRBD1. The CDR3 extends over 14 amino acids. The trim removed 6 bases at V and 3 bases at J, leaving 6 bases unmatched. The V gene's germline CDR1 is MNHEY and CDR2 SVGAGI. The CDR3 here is CASSLGTGIYEQYF. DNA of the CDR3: TGTGCCAGCAGCTTAGGGACAGGGATCTACGAGCAGTACTTC.

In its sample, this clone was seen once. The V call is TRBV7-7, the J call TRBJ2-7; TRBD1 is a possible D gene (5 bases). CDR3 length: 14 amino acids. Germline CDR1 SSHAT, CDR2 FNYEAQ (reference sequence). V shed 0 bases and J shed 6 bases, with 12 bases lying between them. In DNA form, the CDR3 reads TGTGCCAGCAGCTTAGCGCTTAGGGGTGTCGAGCAGTACTTC. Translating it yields CASSLALRGVEQYF. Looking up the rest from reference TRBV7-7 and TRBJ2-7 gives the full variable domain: GAGVSQSPRYKVTKRGQDVTLRCDPISSHATLYWYQQALGQGPEFLTYFNYEAQPDKSGLPSDRFSAERPEGSISTLTIQRTEQRDSAMYRCASSLALRGVEQYFGPGTRLTVT.

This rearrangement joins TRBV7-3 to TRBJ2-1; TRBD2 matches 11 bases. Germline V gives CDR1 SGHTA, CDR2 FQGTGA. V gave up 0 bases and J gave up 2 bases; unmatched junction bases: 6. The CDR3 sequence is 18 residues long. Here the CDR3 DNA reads TGTGCCAGCAGCTTAACCCGACTAGCGGGAAGACCCTACAATGAGCAGTTCTTC. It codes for CASSLTRLAGRPYNEQFF.

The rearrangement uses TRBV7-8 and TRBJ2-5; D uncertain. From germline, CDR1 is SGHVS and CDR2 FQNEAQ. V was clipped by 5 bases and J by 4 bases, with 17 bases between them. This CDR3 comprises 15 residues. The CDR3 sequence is CASSHPPRGGETQYF. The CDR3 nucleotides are TGTGCCAGCAGCCACCCCCCGCGCGGCGGAGAGACCCAGTACTTC. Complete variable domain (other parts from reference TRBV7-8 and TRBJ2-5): GAGVSQSPRYKVAKRGQDVALRCDPISGHVSLFWYQQALGQGPEFLTYFQNEAQLDKSGLPSDRFFAERPEGSVSTLKIQRTQQEDSAVYLCASSHPPRGGETQYFGPGTRLLVL.

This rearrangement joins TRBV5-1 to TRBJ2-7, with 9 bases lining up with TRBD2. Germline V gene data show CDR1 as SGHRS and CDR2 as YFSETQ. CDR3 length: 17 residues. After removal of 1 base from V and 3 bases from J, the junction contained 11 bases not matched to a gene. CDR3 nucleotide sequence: TGCGCCAGCAGCTTGAACTCCTACAGCGGGGGGTACTACGAGCAGTACTTC. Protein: CASSLNSYSGGYYEQYF. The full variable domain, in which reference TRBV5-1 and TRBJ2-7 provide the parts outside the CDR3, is KAGVTQTPRYLIKTRGQQVTLSCSPISGHRSVSWYQQTPGQGLQFLFEYFSETQRNKGNFPGRFSGRQFSNSRSEMNVSTLELGDSALYLCASSLNSYSGGYYEQYFGPGTRLTVT.

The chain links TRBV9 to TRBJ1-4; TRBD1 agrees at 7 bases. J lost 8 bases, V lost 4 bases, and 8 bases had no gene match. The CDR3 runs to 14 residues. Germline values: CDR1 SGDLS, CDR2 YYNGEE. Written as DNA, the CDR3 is TGTGCCAGCAGCTTTAGACAGGGAGGCGAAAAACTGTTTTTT. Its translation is CASSFRQGGEKLFF.

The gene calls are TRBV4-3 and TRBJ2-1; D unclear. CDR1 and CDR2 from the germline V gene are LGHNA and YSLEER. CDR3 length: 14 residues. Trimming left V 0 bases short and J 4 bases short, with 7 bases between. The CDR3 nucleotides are TGCGCCAGCAGCCAAGATATTGCGTACAATGAGCAGTTCTTC. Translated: CASSQDIAYNEQFF.

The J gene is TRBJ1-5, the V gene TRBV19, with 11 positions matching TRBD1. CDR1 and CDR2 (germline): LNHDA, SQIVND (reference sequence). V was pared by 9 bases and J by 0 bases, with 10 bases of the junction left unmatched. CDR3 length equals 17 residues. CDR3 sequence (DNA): TGTGCCAGCCTCGGGACAGGGGGGTGGTATAGCAATCAGCCCCAGCATTTT. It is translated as CASLGTGGWYSNQPQHF.

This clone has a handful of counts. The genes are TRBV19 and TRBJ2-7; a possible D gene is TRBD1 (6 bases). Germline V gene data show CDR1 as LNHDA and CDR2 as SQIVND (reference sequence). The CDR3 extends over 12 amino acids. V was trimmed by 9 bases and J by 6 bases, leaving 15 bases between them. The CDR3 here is CASKDRSAEQYF. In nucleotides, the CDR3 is TGTGCCAGCAAAGACAGGTCCGCCGAGCAGTACTTC.

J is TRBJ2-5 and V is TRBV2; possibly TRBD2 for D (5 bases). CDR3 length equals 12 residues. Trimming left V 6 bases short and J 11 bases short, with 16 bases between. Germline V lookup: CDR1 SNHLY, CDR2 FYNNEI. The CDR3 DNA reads TGTGCCAGCAGCTACGGCGGATGGGAGCAGTACTTC. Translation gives CASSYGGWEQYF.

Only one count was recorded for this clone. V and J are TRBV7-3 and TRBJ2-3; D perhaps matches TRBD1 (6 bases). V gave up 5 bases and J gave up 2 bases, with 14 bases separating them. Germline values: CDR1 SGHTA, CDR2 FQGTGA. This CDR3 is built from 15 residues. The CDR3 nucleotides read TGTGCCAGCAGCCTATTTGGGACAAACACAGATACGCAGTATTTT. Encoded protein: CASSLFGTNTDTQYF.

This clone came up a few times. In nucleotides, the CDR3 is TGTGCCAGCACACGGACTAGCGGGAGGGTATCCTCCTACGAGCAGTACTTC. It codes for CASTRTSGRVSSYEQYF. J is TRBJ2-7 and V is TRBV28; 15 nucleotides line up with TRBD2. After removal of 7 bases from V and 0 bases from J, the junction contained 7 bases not matched to a gene. The germline gives CDR1 MDHEN, CDR2 SYDVKM. The CDR3 length is 17 residues.

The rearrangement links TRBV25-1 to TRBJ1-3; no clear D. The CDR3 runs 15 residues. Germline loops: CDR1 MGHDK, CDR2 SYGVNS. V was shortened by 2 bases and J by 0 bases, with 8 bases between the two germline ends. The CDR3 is CASSERRGSGNTIYF. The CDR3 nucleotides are TGTGCCAGCAGTGAACGGCGGGGCTCTGGAAACACCATATATTTT.

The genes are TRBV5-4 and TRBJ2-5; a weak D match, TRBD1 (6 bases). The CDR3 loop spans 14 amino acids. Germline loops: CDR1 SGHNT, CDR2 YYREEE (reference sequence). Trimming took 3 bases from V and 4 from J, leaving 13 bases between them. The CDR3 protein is CASSSPGTLETQYF. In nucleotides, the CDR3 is TGTGCCAGCAGCTCTCCAGGGACACTAGAGACCCAGTACTTC. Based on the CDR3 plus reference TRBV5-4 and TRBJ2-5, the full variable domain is ETGVTQSPTHLIKTRGQQVTLRCSSQSGHNTVSWYQQALGQGPQFIFQYYREEENGRGNFPPRFSGLQFPNYSSELNVNALELDDSALYLCASSSPGTLETQYFGPGTRLLVL.

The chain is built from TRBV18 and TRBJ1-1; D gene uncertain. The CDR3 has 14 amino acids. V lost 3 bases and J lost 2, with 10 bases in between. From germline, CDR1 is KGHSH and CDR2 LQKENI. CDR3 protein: CASSPRIANTEAFF. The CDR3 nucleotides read TGTGCCAGCTCACCTAGGATAGCTAACACTGAAGCTTTCTTT.

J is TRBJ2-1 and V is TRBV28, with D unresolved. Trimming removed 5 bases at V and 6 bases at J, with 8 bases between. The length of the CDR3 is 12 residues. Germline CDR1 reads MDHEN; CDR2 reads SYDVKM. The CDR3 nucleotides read TGTGCCAGCAGTGGGGTAGGCAATGAGCAGTTCTTC. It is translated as CASSGVGNEQFF.

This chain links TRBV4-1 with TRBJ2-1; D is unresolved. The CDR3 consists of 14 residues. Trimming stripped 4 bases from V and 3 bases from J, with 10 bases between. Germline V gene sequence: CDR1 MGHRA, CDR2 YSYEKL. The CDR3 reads CASSLFSRYNEQFF. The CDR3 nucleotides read TGCGCCAGCAGCCTTTTCTCGCGCTACAATGAGCAGTTCTTC.